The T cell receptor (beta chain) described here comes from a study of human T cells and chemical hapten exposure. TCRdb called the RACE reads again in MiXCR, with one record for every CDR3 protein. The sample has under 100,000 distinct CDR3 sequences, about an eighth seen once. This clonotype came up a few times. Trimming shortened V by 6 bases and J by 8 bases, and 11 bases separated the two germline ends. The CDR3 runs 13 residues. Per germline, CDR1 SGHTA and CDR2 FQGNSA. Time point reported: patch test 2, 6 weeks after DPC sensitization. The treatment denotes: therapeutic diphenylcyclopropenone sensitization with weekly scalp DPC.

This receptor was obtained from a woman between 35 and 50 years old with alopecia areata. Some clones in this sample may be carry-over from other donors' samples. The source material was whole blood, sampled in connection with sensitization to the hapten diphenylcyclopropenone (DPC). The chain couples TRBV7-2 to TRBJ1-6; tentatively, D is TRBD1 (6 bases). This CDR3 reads CASSDRRYSPLHF. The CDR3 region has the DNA TGTGCCAGCAGTGACAGGCGGTATTCACCCCTCCACTTT.